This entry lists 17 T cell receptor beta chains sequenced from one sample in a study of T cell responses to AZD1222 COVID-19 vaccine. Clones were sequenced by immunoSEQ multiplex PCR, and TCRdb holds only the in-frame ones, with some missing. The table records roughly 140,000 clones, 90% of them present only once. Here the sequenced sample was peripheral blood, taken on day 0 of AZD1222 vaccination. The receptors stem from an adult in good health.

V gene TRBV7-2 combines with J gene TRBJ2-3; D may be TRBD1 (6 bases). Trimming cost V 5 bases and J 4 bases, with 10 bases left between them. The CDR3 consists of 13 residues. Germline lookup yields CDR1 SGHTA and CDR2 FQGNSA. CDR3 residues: CASSLDRSDTQYF. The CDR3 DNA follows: TGTGCCAGCAGCCTCGACAGGTCAGATACGCAGTATTTT.

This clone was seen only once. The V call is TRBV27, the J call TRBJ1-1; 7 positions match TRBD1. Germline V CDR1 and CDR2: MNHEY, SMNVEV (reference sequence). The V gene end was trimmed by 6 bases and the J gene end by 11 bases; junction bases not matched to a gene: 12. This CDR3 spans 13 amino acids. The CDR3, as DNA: TGTGCCAGCAGCCCCGGGACAGCCCTTGGGGCTTTCTTT. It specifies CASSPGTALGAFF.

CDR3 bases: TGTGCCACCACAGGGGGACTAGCGGGTACCGGGGAGCTGTTTTTT. Protein: CATTGGLAGTGELFF. The chain is built from TRBV15 and TRBJ2-2, with 12 bases lining up with TRBD2. Germline trimming cut 7 bases from V and 5 bases from J; bases unmatched to any gene: 5. CDR3 length: 15 residues. Germline CDR1 reads LNHNV; CDR2 reads YYDKDF (reference sequence). The full variable domain, with the rest looked up from reference TRBV15 and TRBJ2-2, is DAMVIQNPRYQVTQFGKPVTLSCSQTLNHNVMYWYQQKSSQAPKLLFHYYDKDFNNEADTPDNFQSRRPNTSFCFLDIRSPGLGDTAMYLCATTGGLAGTGELFFGEGSRLTVL.

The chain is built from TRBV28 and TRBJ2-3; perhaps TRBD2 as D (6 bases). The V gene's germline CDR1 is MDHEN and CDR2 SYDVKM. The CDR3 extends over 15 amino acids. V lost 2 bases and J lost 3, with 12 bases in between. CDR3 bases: TGTGCCAGCAGTTTAGGCGGGATTTTTACAGATACGCAGTATTTT. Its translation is CASSLGGIFTDTQYF.

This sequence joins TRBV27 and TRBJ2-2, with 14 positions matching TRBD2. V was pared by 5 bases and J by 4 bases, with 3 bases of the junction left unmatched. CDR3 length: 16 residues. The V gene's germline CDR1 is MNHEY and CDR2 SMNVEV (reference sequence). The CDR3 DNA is TGTGCCAGCAGTCCCGGACTAGCGGGAGGCACCGGGGAGCTGTTTTTT. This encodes CASSPGLAGGTGELFF.

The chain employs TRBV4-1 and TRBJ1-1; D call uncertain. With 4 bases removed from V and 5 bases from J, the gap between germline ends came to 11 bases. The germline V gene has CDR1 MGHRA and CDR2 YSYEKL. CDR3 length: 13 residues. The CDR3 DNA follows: TGCGCCAGCAGCCCGAGGGCCTCGACTGAAGCTTTCTTT. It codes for CASSPRASTEAFF.

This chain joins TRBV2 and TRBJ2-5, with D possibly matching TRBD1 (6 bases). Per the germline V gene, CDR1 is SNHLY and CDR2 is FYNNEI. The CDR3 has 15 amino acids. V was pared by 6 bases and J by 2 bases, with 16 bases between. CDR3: CASRAPRTVQETQYF. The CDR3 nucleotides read TGTGCCAGCAGGGCCCCAAGGACAGTACAAGAGACCCAGTACTTC.

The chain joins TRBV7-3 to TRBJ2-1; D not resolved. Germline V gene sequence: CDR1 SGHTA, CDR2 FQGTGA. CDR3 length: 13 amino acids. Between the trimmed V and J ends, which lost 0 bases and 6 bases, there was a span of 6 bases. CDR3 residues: CASSLTGINEQFF. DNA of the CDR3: TGTGCCAGCAGCTTAACAGGAATCAATGAGCAGTTCTTC.

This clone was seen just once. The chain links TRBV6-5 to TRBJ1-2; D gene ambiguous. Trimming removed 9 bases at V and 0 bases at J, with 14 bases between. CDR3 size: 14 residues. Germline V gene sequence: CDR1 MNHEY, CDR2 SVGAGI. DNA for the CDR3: TGTGCCAGTCGTCCCCCAGCCTCTAACTATGGCTACACCTTC. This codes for CASRPPASNYGYTF.

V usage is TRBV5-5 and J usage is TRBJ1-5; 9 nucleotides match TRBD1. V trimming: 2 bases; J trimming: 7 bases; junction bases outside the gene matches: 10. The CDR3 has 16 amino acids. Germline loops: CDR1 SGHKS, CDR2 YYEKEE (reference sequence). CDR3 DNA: TGTGCCAGCAGCTTAAGACAGGGGGAACGGGGACAGCCCCAGCATTTT. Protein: CASSLRQGERGQPQHF.

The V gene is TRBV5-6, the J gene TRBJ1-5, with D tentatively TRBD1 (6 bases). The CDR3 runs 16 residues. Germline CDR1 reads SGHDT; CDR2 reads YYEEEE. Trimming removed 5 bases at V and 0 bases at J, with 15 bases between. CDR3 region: CASSRGTPYSNQPQHF. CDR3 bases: TGTGCCAGCAGTCGCGGGACACCATATAGCAATCAGCCCCAGCATTTT.

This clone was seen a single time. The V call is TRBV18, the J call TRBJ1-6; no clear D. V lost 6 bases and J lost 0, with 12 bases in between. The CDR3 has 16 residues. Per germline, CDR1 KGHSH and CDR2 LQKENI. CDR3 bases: TGTGCCAGCTCCCTAGAAGGGAGCTCCTATAATTCACCCCTCCACTTT. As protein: CASSLEGSSYNSPLHF.

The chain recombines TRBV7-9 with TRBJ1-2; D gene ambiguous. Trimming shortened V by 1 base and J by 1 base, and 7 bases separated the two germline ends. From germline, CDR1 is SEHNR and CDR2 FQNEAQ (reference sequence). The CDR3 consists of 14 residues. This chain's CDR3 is CASSLVTVNYGYTF. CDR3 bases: TGTGCCAGCAGCTTAGTAACAGTTAACTATGGCTACACCTTC. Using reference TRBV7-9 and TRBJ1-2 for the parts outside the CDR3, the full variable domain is DTGVSQNPRHKITKRGQNVTFRCDPISEHNRLYWYRQTLGQGPEFLTYFQNEAQLEKSRLLSDRFSAERPKGSFSTLEIQRTEQGDSAMYLCASSLVTVNYGYTFGSGTRLTVV.

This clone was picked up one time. CDR3 residues: CASSTSGSSNEQFF. The CDR3 DNA reads as TGTGCCAGCTCTACTAGCGGGAGTTCCAATGAGCAGTTCTTC. The V and J genes are TRBV27 and TRBJ2-1; 11 positions agree with TRBD2. CDR1 is MNHEY, CDR2 SMNVEV, per germline (reference sequence). V gave up 8 bases and J gave up 6 bases; unmatched junction bases: 6. CDR3 length equals 14 residues.

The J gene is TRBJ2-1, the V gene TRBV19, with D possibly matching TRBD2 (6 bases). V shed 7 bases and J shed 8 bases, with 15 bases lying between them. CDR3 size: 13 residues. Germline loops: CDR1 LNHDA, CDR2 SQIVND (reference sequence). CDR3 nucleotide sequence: TGTGCCAGTACCCCGGGGGTTATCTATGAGCAGTTCTTC. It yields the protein CASTPGVIYEQFF.

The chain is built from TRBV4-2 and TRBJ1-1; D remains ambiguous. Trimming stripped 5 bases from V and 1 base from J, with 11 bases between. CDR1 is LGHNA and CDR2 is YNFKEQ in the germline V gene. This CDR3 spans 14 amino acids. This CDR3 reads CASSEMAENTEAFF. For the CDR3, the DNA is TGTGCCAGCAGCGAGATGGCAGAGAACACTGAAGCTTTCTTT.

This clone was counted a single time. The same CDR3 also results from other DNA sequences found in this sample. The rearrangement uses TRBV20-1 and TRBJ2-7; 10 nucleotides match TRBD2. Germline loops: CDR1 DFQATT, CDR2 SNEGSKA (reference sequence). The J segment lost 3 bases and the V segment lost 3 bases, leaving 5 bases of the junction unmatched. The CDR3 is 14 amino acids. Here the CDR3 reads CSASRTSGGYEQYF. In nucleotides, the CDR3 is TGCAGTGCTAGTCGGACTAGCGGAGGCTACGAGCAGTACTTC.